This T cell receptor beta chain was identified in a study of blood T cell repertoires in COVID-19. Exposed participants came across a COVID-19 case within 2 weeks before study entry. In the authors' workflow: How many nucleated cells were present was estimated from reference gene primer amplification. The table came from immunoSEQ multiplex PCR; TCRdb's copy has only in-frame clones and leaves some out. The DNA was the basis for D and trimming; V, J and clone size are from that table. Of approximately 340,000 clones detected, roughly nine tenths appear once; the ten largest clones hold about 0.86%. Sequencing was carried out using PBMCs or T cells enriched from blood (not recorded which). The source is a woman aged 40-49 years who had been exposed to COVID-19.

CDR3 in DNA: TGTGCCAGCAGTCGAGGGGGCGTTGGTCAGCCCCAGCATTTT. Translated: CASSRGGVGQPQHF. The J gene is TRBJ1-5, the V gene TRBV7-2, with TRBD1 matching over 7 bases. The length of the CDR3 is 14 residues. Germline CDR1 is SGHTA and CDR2 is FQGNSA. The ends lost 6 bases at V and 6 bases at J; junction bases unmatched: 8.